These 30 T cell receptor beta chains originate from one sample sequenced in a study of post-analysis software for immune sequencing data. Study-wide results and caveats: There were five or six TRBV segments more frequent in patients than controls, and TRBV5-6, TRBV5-1 and TRBV20-1 were among them.

Prepared libraries of TCR beta cDNA carried unique molecular identifiers. TCRdb reanalysed the PCR reads using MiXCR and keeps one entry per CDR3 protein. The sample lists hundreds of thousands of distinct CDR3 sequences; approximately 53% were seen once. No antigen has been assigned to these receptors. Sequencing was performed on blood. Every receptor here comes from a girl aged 5-17 years with multiple sclerosis.

The chain uses TRBV29-1 and TRBJ2-7, with D perhaps being TRBD1 or TRBD2 (5 bases each). CDR1 and CDR2 (germline): SQVTM, ANQGSEA. V lost 1 base and J 10 bases, leaving 11 bases between the germline ends. This CDR3 spans 11 amino acids. CDR3: CSVEVPGAQYF. In DNA, the CDR3 is TGCAGCGTTGAAGTCCCCGGGGCCCAGTACTTC.

This clonotype was observed a few times. The chain employs TRBV7-8 and TRBJ2-5, with D perhaps matching TRBD2 (7 bases). The CDR3 is 16 residues long. V was shortened by 2 bases and J by 5 bases, with 18 bases between the two germline ends. CDR1 is SGHVS and CDR2 is FQNEAQ in the germline V gene. CDR3 region: CASSLSRGAGWETQYF. CDR3 coding DNA: TGTGCCAGCAGCTTATCTCGGGGGGCCGGCTGGGAGACCCAGTACTTC.

J is TRBJ2-4 and V is TRBV3-1; D unresolved. The J call could be wrong; TRBJ2-5 is a better fit for the DNA end. The CDR3 consists of 14 residues. CDR1 is LGHDT, CDR2 YNNKEL, per germline (reference sequence). CDR3 nucleotide sequence: TGTGCCAGCAGCCAATTCCTCGATGGGGAGACCCAGTACTTC. Translation gives CASSQFLDGETQYF.

This chain uses TRBV7-8 with TRBJ2-1; TRBD1 matches 8 bases. Unmatched junction bases numbered 11, after V lost 3 bases and J lost 7 bases. There are 16 residues in the CDR3. The germline gives CDR1 SGHVS, CDR2 FQNEAQ. The CDR3 spells CASSFRRDRSGNEQFF. The CDR3, as DNA: TGTGCCAGCAGCTTCCGCCGGGACAGGTCGGGGAATGAGCAGTTCTTC.

In nucleotides, the CDR3 is TGTGCCACCAGCAGCGGGACTAGCGGGGGCACAGATACGCAGTATTTT. Its protein is CATSSGTSGGTDTQYF. The chain carries TRBV15 and TRBJ2-3, with 13 bases that match TRBD2. Trimming removed 3 bases from V and 1 base from J; junction bases left unmatched: 1. CDR1 is LNHNV, CDR2 YYDKDF, per germline (reference sequence). The CDR3 totals 16 residues.

V is TRBV29-1 and J is TRBJ2-3; TRBD1 matches 10 bases. With 4 bases clipped from V and 6 bases from J, the junction kept 7 bases outside the gene matches. Germline values: CDR1 SQVTM, CDR2 ANQGSEA. The CDR3 totals 14 residues. The CDR3 loop is CSVGGGTGADTQYF. DNA for the CDR3: TGCAGCGTTGGGGGGGGGACAGGGGCTGATACGCAGTATTTT.

CDR3: CSASGWTLRQETQYF. As DNA, the CDR3 is TGCAGTGCTAGTGGGTGGACCCTCCGTCAAGAGACCCAGTACTTC. This sequence joins TRBV20-1 and TRBJ2-5, with D unresolved. Germline-derived CDR1 and CDR2 are DFQATT and SNEGSKA (reference sequence). The CDR3 runs 15 residues. Trimming took off 3 bases at V and 2 bases at J, with 16 bases between the two ends.

This clonotype occurred a few times. This chain joins TRBV9 and TRBJ2-5, with TRBD1 matching 7 bases. CDR1 is SGDLS and CDR2 is YYNGEE in the germline V gene. Trimming at V came to 4 bases and at J to 4 bases, leaving 4 bases not matched to a gene. This CDR3 is built from 13 residues. CDR3: CASSSSGGETQYF. DNA for the CDR3: TGTGCCAGCAGCAGCTCAGGGGGAGAGACCCAGTACTTC.

This clonotype was seen a single time. A junction end diverges from the germline sequence, so it may reflect a read error. This chain links TRBV5-1 with TRBJ1-2, with D perhaps TRBD1 (6 bases). In germline, CDR1 is SGHRS, CDR2 YFSETQ. This CDR3 has 17 residues. The CDR3 DNA reads TGCGCCAGCAGCTTAGGAGCCCGGACAGCTACTAACTATAGCTACACCTTC. It encodes CASSLGARTATNYSYTF.

The chain combines TRBV5-1 with TRBJ2-7; 9 nucleotides line up with TRBD1. Germline V gene lookup returns CDR1 SGHRS and CDR2 YFSETQ. Trimming took 7 bases from V and 3 from J; bases not matched to a gene: 5. This CDR3 region has 13 residues. The CDR3 reads CASCRDRDYEQYF. The CDR3 DNA follows: TGCGCCAGCTGCCGGGACAGGGACTACGAGCAGTACTTC.

This clonotype occurred a few times. The chain is built from TRBV18 and TRBJ2-7, with a weak D call TRBD1 (6 bases). V lost 3 bases and J 4 bases, leaving 13 bases between the germline ends. The CDR3 has 14 residues. Germline V gene sequence: CDR1 KGHSH, CDR2 LQKENI. This CDR3 reads CASSPPTGPYEQYF. The DNA for the CDR3 is TGTGCCAGCTCACCGCCCACAGGGCCTTACGAGCAGTACTTC.

The chain employs TRBV27 and TRBJ2-3, with TRBD2 matching over 8 bases. From germline, CDR1 is MNHEY and CDR2 SMNVEV (reference sequence). The CDR3 consists of 16 residues. Unmatched junction bases numbered 11, after V lost 4 bases and J lost 5 bases. The CDR3 loop is CASSYPGGGVEDTQYF. In DNA, the CDR3 is TGTGCCAGCAGTTACCCCGGGGGGGGAGTAGAAGATACGCAGTATTTT.

The chain joins TRBV7-2 to TRBJ2-3; the D gene is possibly TRBD1 (5 bases). Trimming removed 1 base at V and 5 bases at J, with 10 bases between. The length of the CDR3 is 14 residues. The germline V gene has CDR1 SGHTA and CDR2 FQGNSA. The CDR3 DNA follows: TGTGCCAGCAGCTTAGTCGGACAAGAAGATACGCAGTATTTT. This translates into CASSLVGQEDTQYF.

CDR3 in DNA: TGTGCCAGCAGTTACTCGCTAAACCTAGCCAAAAACATTCAGTACTTC. Its protein is CASSYSLNLAKNIQYF. The V and J genes are TRBV6-6 and TRBJ2-4; D unclear. This CDR3 is built from 16 residues. The germline V gene has CDR1 MNHNY and CDR2 SVGAGI (reference sequence). V was clipped by 0 bases and J by 0 bases, with 9 bases between them.

This clonotype was counted ten times or more. The chain recombines TRBV20-1 with TRBJ2-1; weak D call: TRBD2 (5 bases). Germline V gene data show CDR1 as DFQATT and CDR2 as SNEGSKA (reference sequence). Trimming removed 0 bases from V and 6 bases from J, with 9 bases in between. The CDR3 contains 13 residues. The CDR3 loop reads CSARDRLANEQFF. CDR3 nucleotides: TGCAGTGCTAGAGATCGGCTAGCCAATGAGCAGTTCTTC.

The rearrangement links TRBV29-1 to TRBJ1-6; 8 bases agree with TRBD1. Germline lookup yields CDR1 SQVTM and CDR2 ANQGSEA. J gave up 8 bases and V 7 bases, and 7 bases lay outside the gene matches. This CDR3 contains 13 residues. The CDR3 coding sequence is TGCAGCGGCAAACAGGGGGTTGATTCACCCCTCCACTTT. This encodes CSGKQGVDSPLHF.

V gene TRBV29-1 combines with J gene TRBJ2-3, with D perhaps TRBD2 (5 bases). Germline CDR1 SQVTM, CDR2 ANQGSEA. The CDR3 runs 16 residues. V dropped 3 bases and J dropped 3 bases, with 19 bases sitting between them. CDR3 in amino acids: CSVDAGPLKGTDTQYF. For the CDR3, the DNA is TGCAGCGTTGACGCGGGCCCCCTAAAGGGAACAGATACGCAGTATTTT.

This chain joins TRBV4-1 and TRBJ1-2, with a possible D match to TRBD1 (5 bases). V gave up 0 bases and J gave up 7 bases, with 15 bases separating them. Germline V lookup: CDR1 MGHRA, CDR2 YSYEKL. CDR3 size: 15 residues. CDR3 sequence (DNA): TGCGCCAGCAGCCAAGATTGGGCCAGGGAGGTTGGCTACACCTTC. Amino acids: CASSQDWAREVGYTF.

V usage is TRBV5-1 and J usage is TRBJ1-1, with D perhaps matching TRBD1 (5 bases). The length of the CDR3 is 13 residues. Looked up from germline, CDR1 is SGHRS and CDR2 is YFSETQ. With 4 bases removed from V and 7 bases from J, the gap between germline ends came to 14 bases. CDR3 sequence (DNA): TGCGCCAGCAGCACCTCGGGGGTGGGTGAAGCTTTCTTT. This encodes CASSTSGVGEAFF.

V is TRBV29-1 and J is TRBJ2-7; 10 bases agree with TRBD2. The junction had 3 bases not matched to a gene; V was cut back by 7 bases and J by 3 bases. The CDR3 runs 12 residues. Germline V gene data show CDR1 as SQVTM and CDR2 as ANQGSEA. The CDR3 sequence: CSAGLANYEQYF. The CDR3 nucleotides read TGCAGCGCGGGACTAGCGAACTACGAGCAGTACTTC.

This chain joins TRBV6-6 and TRBJ1-2; TRBD1 aligns across 7 bases. Germline V gene data show CDR1 as MNHNY and CDR2 as SVGAGI (reference sequence). The CDR3 spans 17 residues. Losses at the gene ends were 7 bases for V and 4 bases for J; bases not matched to a gene: 18. DNA of the CDR3: TGTGCCAGCACCTACCACAGGGGCGTGGGAGAGGGCTATGGCTACACCTTC. It yields the protein CASTYHRGVGEGYGYTF.

Here the CDR3 reads CASSYQRGGDNEQFF. In nucleotides, the CDR3 is TGTGCCAGCAGTTACCAGCGGGGTGGGGACAATGAGCAGTTCTTC. The rearrangement uses TRBV6-5 and TRBJ2-1; 7 nucleotides match TRBD2. The CDR3 extends over 15 amino acids. Germline V lookup: CDR1 MNHEY, CDR2 SVGAGI. V lost 2 bases, J lost 5 bases, and 6 bases stayed unmatched.

The CDR3 loop is CASSILAGDYEQYF. For the CDR3, the DNA is TGTGCCAGCAGTATCCTAGCGGGGGACTACGAGCAGTACTTC. The V call is TRBV27, the J call TRBJ2-7, with 10 bases fitting TRBD2. This CDR3 spans 14 amino acids. V was clipped by 5 bases and J by 3 bases; unmatched bases: 4. The germline CDR1 and CDR2 sequences are MNHEY and SMNVEV (reference sequence).

The chain combines TRBV4-1 with TRBJ1-5; D gene unclear. Germline CDR1 is MGHRA and CDR2 is YSYEKL. The CDR3 is made up of 16 amino acids. Trimming pared 0 bases from V and 2 bases from J, leaving 11 bases between. The CDR3 sequence: CASSQETAGGNQPQHF. DNA for the CDR3: TGCGCCAGCAGCCAAGAAACGGCCGGCGGCAATCAGCCCCAGCATTTT.

This clonotype was detected many times. This chain connects TRBV2 to TRBJ1-5; TRBD1 might be the D (6 bases). Germline V gene data show CDR1 as SNHLY and CDR2 as FYNNEI. This CDR3 comprises 12 residues. V was clipped by 7 bases and J by 6 bases, with 10 bases between them. The CDR3 DNA reads as TGTGCCAGCACAGGGGCCGGTCAGCCCCAGCATTTT. Translated: CASTGAGQPQHF.

This clonotype was counted between two and nine times. V usage is TRBV29-1 and J usage is TRBJ1-2; 10 bases match TRBD1. Germline CDR1 SQVTM, CDR2 ANQGSEA. J lost 6 bases, V lost 3 bases, and 7 bases had no gene match. This CDR3 spans 14 amino acids. In DNA, the CDR3 is TGCAGCGTTGAGGGAGGACAGGGGGAGAATGGCTACACCTTC. This translates into CSVEGGQGENGYTF.

This clonotype was observed a few times. The V and J genes are TRBV12-3 or TRBV12-4 and TRBJ2-7; D unclear. There are 14 residues in the CDR3. The V end was cut by 0 bases, the J end by 0 bases, with 6 bases between. CDR3 amino acids: CASSLALSSYEQYF. The CDR3 nucleotides read TGTGCCAGCAGTTTAGCCTTAAGCTCCTACGAGCAGTACTTC.

The gene calls are TRBV3-1 and TRBJ2-2; no definite D call. The germline V gene encodes CDR1 LGHDT and CDR2 YNNKEL (reference sequence). The CDR3 spans 13 residues. Trimming cost V 0 bases and J 8 bases, with 7 bases left between them. The CDR3 DNA follows: TGTGCCAGCAGCCAAGATGTCGGGGGGGAGCTGTTTTTT. It encodes CASSQDVGGELFF. Looking up the rest from reference TRBV3-1 and TRBJ2-2 gives the full variable domain: DTAVSQTPKYLVTQMGNDKSIKCEQNLGHDTMYWYKQDSKKFLKIMFSYNNKELIINETVPNRFSPKSPDKAHLNLHINSLELGDSAVYFCASSQDVGGELFFGEGSRLTVL.

The sample holds many counts of this clonotype. This chain uses TRBV7-8 with TRBJ1-6, with TRBD1 identical over 9 bases. J lost 10 bases, V lost 5 bases, and 12 bases had no gene match. The CDR3 has 16 amino acids. Germline V lookup: CDR1 SGHVS, CDR2 FQNEAQ. In nucleotides, the CDR3 is TGTGCCAGCAGCCCTATACCTCGGGACAGGGAGTCACCCCTCCACTTT. It translates to CASSPIPRDRESPLHF. Full variable domain (rest looked up from reference TRBV7-8 and TRBJ1-6): GAGVSQSPRYKVAKRGQDVALRCDPISGHVSLFWYQQALGQGPEFLTYFQNEAQLDKSGLPSDRFFAERPEGSVSTLKIQRTQQEDSAVYLCASSPIPRDRESPLHFGNGTRLTVT.

In this sample, this clonotype turned up a few times. The rearrangement joins TRBV10-3 to TRBJ2-7; 7 nucleotides align to TRBD1. CDR1 and CDR2 from the germline V gene are ENHRY and SYGVKD. V was clipped by 6 bases and J by 3 bases; unmatched bases: 8. This CDR3 is 14 amino acids long. The CDR3 protein is CAIRGDSNNYEQYF. As DNA, the CDR3 is TGTGCCATCAGAGGGGACAGTAACAACTACGAGCAGTACTTC.